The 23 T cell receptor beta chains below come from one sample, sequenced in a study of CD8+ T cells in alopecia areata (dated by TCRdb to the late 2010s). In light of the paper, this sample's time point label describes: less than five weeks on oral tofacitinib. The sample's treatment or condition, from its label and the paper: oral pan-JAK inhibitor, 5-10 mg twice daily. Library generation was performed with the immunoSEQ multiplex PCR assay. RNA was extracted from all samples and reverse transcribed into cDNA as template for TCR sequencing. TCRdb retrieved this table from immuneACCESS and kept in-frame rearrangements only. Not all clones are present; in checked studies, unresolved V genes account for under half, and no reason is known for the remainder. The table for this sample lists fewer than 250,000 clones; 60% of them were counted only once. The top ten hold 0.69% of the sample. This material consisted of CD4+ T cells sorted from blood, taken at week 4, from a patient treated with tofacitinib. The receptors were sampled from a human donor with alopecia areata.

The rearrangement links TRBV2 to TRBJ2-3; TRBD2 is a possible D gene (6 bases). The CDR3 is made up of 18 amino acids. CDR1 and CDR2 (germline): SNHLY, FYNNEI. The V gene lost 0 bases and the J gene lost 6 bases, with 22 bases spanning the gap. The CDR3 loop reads CASSEAVPGDSFIDTQYF. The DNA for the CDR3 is TGTGCCAGCAGTGAAGCCGTCCCCGGGGACTCGTTTATTGATACGCAGTATTTT.

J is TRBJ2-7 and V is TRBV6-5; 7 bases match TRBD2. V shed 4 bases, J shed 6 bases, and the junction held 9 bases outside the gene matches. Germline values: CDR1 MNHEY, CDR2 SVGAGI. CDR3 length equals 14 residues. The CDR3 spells CASSFAGASSEQYF. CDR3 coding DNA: TGTGCCAGCAGTTTTGCGGGAGCCTCGAGCGAGCAGTACTTC.

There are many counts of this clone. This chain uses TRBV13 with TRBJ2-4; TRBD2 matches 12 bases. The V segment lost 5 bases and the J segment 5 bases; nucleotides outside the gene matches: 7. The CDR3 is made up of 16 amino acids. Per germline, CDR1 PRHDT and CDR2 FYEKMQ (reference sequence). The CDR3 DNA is TGTGCCAGCAGCCCGTCGACTAGCGGGAGCGAAAACATTCAGTACTTC. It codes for CASSPSTSGSENIQYF.

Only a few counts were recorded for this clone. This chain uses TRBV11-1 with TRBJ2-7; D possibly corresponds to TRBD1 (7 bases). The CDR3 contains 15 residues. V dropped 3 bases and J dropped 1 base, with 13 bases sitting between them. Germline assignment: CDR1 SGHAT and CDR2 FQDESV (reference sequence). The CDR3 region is CASSFQGGQSYEQYF. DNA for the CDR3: TGTGCCAGCAGCTTTCAGGGGGGCCAGTCCTACGAGCAGTACTTC.

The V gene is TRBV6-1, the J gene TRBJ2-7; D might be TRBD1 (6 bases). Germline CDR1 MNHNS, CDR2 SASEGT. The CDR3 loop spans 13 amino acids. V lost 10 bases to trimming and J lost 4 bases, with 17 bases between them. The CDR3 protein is CAKCRQAYYEQYF. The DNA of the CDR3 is TGTGCCAAGTGTAGACAGGCGTATTACGAGCAGTACTTC.

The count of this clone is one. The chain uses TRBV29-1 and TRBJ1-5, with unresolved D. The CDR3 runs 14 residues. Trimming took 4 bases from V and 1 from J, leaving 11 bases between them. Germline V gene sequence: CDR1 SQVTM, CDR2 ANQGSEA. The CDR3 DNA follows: TGCAGCGTTGTGGATGGGAGCAGCAATCAGCCCCAGCATTTT. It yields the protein CSVVDGSSNQPQHF.

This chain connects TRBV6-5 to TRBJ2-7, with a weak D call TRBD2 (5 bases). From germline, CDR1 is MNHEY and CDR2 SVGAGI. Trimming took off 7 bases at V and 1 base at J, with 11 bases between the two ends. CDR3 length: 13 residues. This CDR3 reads CASTPAGSYEQYF. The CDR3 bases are TGTGCCAGCACTCCGGCGGGTTCCTACGAGCAGTACTTC.

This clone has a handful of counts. Here the CDR3 DNA reads TGTGCCAGCAGTGATAGACCCCTTCTCGGGAGGACCTACAATGAGCAGTTCTTC. Amino acid sequence: CASSDRPLLGRTYNEQFF. J is TRBJ2-1 and V is TRBV25-1; 7 bases agree with TRBD2. The CDR3 length is 18 residues. Germline values: CDR1 MGHDK, CDR2 SYGVNS. With V trimmed by 3 bases and J by 2 bases, 13 bases remained unmatched.

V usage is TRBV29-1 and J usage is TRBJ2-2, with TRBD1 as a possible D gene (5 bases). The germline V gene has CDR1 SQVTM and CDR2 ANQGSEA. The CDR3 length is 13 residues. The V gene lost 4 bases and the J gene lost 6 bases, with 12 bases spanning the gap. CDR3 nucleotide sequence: TGCAGCGTTGGCAGGGATGGGGCCGGGGAGCTGTTTTTT. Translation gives CSVGRDGAGELFF.

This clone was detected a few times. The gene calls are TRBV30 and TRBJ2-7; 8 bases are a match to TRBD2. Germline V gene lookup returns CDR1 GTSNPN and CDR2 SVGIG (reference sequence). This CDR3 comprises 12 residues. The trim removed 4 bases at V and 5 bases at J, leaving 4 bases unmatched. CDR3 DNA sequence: TGTGCCTGGAAAGGCGGGAGGAACGAGCAGTACTTC. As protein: CAWKGGRNEQYF. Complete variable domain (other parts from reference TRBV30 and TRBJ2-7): SQTIHQWPATLVQPVGSPLSLECTVEGTSNPNLYWYRQAAGRGLQLLFYSVGIGQISSEVPQNLSASRPQDRQFILSSKKLLLSDSGFYLCAWKGGRNEQYFGPGTRLTVT.

CDR3 nucleotide sequence: TGTGCCAGCAGTAGGGACTCGAGGGAGCAGTACTTC. It specifies CASSRDSREQYF. The V and J genes are TRBV6-5 and TRBJ2-7; tentatively, D is TRBD2 (6 bases). This CDR3 is 12 amino acids long. The germline CDR1 and CDR2 sequences are MNHEY and SVGAGI. V lost 5 bases, J lost 7 bases, and 12 bases lay in between.

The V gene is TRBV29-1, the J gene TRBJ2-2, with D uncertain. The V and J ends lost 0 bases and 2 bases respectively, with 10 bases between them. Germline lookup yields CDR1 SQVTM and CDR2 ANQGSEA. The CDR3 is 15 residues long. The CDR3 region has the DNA TGCAGCGTTGAAGAGGGTCCACAAAACACCGGGGAGCTGTTTTTT. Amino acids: CSVEEGPQNTGELFF.

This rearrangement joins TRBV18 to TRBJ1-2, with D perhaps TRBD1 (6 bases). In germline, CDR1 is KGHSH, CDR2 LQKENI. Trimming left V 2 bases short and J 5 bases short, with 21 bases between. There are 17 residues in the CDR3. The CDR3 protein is CASSPKTGGLGIYGYTF. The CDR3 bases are TGTGCCAGCTCACCAAAGACAGGAGGACTGGGGATTTATGGCTACACCTTC.

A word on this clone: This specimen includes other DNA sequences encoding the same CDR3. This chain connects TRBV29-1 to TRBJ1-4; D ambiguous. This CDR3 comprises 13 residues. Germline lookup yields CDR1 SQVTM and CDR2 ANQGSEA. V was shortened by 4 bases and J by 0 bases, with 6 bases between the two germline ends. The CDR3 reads CSVGEATNEKLFF. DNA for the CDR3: TGCAGCGTTGGGGAGGCAACTAATGAAAAACTGTTTTTT. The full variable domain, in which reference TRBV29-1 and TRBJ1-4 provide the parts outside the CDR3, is SAVISQKPSRDICQRGTSLTIQCQVDSQVTMMFWYRQQPGQSLTLIATANQGSEATYESGFVIDKFPISRPNLTFSTLTVSNMSPEDSSIYLCSVGEATNEKLFFGSGTQLSVL.

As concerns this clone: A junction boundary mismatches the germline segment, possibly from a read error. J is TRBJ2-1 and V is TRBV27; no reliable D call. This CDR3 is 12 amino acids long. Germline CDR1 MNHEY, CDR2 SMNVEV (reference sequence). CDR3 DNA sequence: TGTGCCAGCACCCCCGGTTCGGGTAGCTCCGTCTTC. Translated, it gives CASTPGSGSSVF.

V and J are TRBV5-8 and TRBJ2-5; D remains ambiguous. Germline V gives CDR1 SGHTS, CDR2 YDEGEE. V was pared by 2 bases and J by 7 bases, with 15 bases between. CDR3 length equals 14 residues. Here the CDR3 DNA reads TGTGCCAGCAGCTTTGACCTAATGGTCGGGACCCAGTACTTC. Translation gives CASSFDLMVGTQYF. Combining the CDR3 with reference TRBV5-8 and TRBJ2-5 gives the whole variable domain EAGVTQSPTHLIKTRGQQATLRCSPISGHTSVYWYQQALGLGLQFLLWYDEGEERNRGNFPPRFSGRQFPNYSSELNVNALELEDSALYLCASSFDLMVGTQYFGPGTRLLVL.

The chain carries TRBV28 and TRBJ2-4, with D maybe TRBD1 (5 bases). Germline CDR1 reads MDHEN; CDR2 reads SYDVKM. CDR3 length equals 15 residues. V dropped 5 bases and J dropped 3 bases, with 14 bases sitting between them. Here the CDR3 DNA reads TGTGCCAGCAGTGGGGCCGAGTGGGTCAAAAACATTCAGTACTTC. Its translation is CASSGAEWVKNIQYF.

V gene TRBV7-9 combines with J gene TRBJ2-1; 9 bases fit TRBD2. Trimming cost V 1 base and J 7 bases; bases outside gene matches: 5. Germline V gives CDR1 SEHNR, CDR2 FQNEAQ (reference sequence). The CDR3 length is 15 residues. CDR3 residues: CASSLGVGLANEQFF. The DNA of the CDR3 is TGTGCCAGCAGCTTAGGCGTAGGACTAGCGAATGAGCAGTTCTTC.

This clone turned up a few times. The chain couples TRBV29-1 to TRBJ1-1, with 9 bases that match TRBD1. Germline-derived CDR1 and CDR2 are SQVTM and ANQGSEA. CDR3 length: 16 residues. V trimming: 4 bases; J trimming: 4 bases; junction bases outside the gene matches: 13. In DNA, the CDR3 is TGCAGCGTTGGCGGGGGACAGGGCGTGTGGGGCACTGAAGCTTTCTTT. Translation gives CSVGGGQGVWGTEAFF.

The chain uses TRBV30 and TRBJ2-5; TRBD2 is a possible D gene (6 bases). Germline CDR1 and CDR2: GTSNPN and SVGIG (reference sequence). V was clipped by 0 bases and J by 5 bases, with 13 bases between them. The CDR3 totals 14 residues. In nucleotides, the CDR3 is TGTGCCTGGAGTGTACGACGGAGGGGCGAGACCCAGTACTTC. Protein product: CAWSVRRRGETQYF. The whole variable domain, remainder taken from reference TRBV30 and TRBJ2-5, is SQTIHQWPATLVQPVGSPLSLECTVEGTSNPNLYWYRQAAGRGLQLLFYSVGIGQISSEVPQNLSASRPQDRQFILSSKKLLLSDSGFYLCAWSVRRRGETQYFGPGTRLLVL.

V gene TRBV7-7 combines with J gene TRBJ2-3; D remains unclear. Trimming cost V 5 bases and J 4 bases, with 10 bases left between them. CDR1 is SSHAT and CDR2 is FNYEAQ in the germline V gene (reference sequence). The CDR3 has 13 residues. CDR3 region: CASSPSPADTQYF. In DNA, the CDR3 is TGTGCCAGCAGCCCCTCCCCGGCAGATACGCAGTATTTT.

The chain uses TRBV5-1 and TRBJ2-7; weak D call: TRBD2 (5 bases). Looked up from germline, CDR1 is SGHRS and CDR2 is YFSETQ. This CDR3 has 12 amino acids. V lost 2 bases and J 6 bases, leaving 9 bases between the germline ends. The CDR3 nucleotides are TGCGCCAGCAGCTTCGGTGCGGGCGAGCAGTACTTC. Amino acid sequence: CASSFGAGEQYF. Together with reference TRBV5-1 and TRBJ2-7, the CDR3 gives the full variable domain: KAGVTQTPRYLIKTRGQQVTLSCSPISGHRSVSWYQQTPGQGLQFLFEYFSETQRNKGNFPGRFSGRQFSNSRSEMNVSTLELGDSALYLCASSFGAGEQYFGPGTRLTVT.

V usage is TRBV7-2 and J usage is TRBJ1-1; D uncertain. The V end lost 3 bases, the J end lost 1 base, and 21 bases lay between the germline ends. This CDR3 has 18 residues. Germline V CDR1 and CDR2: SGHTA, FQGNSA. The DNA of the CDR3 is TGTGCCAGCAGCTTTGGCACAGACACAACAACCAAGAACACTGAAGCTTTCTTT. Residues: CASSFGTDTTTKNTEAFF.